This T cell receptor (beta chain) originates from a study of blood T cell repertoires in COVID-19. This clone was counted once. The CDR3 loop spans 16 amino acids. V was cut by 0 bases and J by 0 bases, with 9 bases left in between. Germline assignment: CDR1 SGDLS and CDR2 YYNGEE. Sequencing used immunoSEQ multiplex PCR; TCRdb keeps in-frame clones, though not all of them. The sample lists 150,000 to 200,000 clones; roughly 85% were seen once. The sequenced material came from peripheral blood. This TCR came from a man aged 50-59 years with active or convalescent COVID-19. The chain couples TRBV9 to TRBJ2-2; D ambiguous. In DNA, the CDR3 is TGTGCCAGCAGCGTAGAAACAATCGCGAACACCGGGGAGCTGTTTTTT. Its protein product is CASSVETIANTGELFF.